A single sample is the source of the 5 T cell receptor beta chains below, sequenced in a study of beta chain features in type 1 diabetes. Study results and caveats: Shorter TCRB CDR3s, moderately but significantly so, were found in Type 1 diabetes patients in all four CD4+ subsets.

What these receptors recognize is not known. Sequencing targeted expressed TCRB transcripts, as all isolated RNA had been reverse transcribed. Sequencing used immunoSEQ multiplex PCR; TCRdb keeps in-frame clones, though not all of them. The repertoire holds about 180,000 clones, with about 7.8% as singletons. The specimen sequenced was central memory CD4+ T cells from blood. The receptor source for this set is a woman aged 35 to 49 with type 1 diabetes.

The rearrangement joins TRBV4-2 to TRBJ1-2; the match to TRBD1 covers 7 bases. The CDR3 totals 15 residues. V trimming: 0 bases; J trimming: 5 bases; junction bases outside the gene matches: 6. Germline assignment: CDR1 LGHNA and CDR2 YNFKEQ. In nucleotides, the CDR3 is TGTGCCAGCAGCCAAGAGAAGACAGGGAGATATGGCTACACCTTC. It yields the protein CASSQEKTGRYGYTF.

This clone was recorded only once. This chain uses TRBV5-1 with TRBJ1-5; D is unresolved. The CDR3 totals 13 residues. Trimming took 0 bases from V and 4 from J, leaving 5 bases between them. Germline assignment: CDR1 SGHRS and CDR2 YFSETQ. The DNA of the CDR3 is TGCGCCAGCAGCTTGGACTCTAATCAGCCCCAGCATTTT. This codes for CASSLDSNQPQHF.

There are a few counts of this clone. The CDR3 nucleotides read TGTGCCAGCAGACGGGACAGGGGCTATGGCTACACCTTC. The encoded protein is CASRRDRGYGYTF. This chain connects TRBV28 to TRBJ1-2, with 10 bases lining up with TRBD1. The CDR3 contains 13 residues. Germline CDR1 reads MDHEN; CDR2 reads SYDVKM. Germline trimming cut 6 bases from V and 4 bases from J; bases unmatched to any gene: 2.

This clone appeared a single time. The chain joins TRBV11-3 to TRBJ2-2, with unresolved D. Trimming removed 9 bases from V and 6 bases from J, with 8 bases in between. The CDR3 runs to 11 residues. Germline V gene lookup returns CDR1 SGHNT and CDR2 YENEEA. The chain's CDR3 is CASTSSGELFF. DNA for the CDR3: TGTGCCAGTACGAGCTCCGGGGAGCTGTTTTTT.

The CDR3 bases are TGCGCCAGCAGCTTGGCTTCGCGGGGGGACAGCACAGATACGCAGTATTTT. Protein: CASSLASRGDSTDTQYF. The chain is built from TRBV5-1 and TRBJ2-3, with 8 nucleotides matching TRBD2. The V gene end was trimmed by 0 bases and the J gene end by 0 bases; junction bases not matched to a gene: 6. There are 17 residues in the CDR3. Germline CDR1 reads SGHRS; CDR2 reads YFSETQ.